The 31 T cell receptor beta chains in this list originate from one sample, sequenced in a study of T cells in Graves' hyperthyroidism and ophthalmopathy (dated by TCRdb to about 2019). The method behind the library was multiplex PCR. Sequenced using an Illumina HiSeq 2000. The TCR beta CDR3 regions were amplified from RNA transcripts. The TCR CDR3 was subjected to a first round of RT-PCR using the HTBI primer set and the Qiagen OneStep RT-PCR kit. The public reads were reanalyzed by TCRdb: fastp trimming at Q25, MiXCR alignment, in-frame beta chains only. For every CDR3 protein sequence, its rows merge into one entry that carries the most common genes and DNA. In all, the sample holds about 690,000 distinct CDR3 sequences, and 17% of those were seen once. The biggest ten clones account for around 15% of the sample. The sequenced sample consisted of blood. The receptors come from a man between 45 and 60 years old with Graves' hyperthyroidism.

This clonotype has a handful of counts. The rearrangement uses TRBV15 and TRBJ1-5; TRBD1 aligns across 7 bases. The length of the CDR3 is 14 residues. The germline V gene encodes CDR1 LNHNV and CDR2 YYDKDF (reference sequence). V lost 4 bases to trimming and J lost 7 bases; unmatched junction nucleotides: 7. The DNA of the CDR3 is TGTGCCACCAGCAACGACAGGGCTAAACAGCCCCAGCATTTT. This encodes CATSNDRAKQPQHF.

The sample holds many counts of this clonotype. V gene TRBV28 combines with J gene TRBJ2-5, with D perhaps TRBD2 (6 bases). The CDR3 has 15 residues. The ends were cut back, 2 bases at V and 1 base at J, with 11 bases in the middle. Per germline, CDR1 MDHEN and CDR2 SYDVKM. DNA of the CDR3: TGTGCCAGCAGTTTAACTAGCCTCACCCAAGAGACCCAGTACTTC. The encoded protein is CASSLTSLTQETQYF.

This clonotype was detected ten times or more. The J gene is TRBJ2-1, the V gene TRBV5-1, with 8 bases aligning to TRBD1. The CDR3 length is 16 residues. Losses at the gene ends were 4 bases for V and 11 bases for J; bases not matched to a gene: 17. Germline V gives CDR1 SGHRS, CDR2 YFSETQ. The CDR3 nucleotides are TGCGCCAGCAGCCAACAAGGGACAGGCCTCCCAATGAAGCAGTTCTTC. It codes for CASSQQGTGLPMKQFF.

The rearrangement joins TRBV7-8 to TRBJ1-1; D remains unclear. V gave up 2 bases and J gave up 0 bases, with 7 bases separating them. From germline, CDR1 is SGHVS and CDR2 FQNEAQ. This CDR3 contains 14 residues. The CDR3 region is CASSLQIMNTEAFF. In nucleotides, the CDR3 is TGTGCCAGCAGCTTACAGATAATGAACACTGAAGCTTTCTTT.

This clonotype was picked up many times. The CDR3 protein is CASTTSGADSFNQPQHF. CDR3 sequence (DNA): TGTGCCAGCACCACCTCCGGGGCCGACAGTTTCAATCAGCCCCAGCATTTT. This chain uses TRBV28 with TRBJ1-5, with D tentatively TRBD1 (5 bases). V was pared by 7 bases and J by 3 bases, with 22 bases between. Germline CDR1 reads MDHEN; CDR2 reads SYDVKM. The CDR3 consists of 17 residues.

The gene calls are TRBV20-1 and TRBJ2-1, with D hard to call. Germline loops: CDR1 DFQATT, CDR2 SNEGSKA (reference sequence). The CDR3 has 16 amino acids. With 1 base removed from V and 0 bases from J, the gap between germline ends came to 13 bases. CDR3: CSARGLVASSYNEQFF. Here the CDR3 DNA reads TGCAGTGCTAGAGGGTTGGTCGCGAGCTCCTACAATGAGCAGTTCTTC.

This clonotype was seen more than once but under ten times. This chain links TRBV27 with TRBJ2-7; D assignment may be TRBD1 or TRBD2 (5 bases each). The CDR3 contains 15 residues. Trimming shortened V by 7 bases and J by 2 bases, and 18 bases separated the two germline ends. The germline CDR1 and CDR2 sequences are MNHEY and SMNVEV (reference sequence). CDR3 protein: CASTLAGTGAYEQYF. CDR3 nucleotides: TGTGCCAGCACCCTAGCCGGGACCGGCGCCTACGAGCAGTACTTC.

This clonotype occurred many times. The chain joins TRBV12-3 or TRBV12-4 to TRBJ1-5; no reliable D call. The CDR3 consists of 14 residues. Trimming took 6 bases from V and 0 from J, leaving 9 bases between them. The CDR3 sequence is CASSPRVSNQPQHF. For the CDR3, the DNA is TGTGCCAGCAGCCCGAGGGTTAGCAATCAGCCCCAGCATTTT.

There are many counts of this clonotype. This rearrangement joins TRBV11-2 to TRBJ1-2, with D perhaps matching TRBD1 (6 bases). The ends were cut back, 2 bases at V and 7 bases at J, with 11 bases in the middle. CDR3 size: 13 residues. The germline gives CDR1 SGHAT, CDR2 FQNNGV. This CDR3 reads CASSLQQGSGYTF. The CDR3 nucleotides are TGTGCCAGCAGCTTACAACAGGGAAGTGGCTACACCTTC.

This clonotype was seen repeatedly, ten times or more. The CDR3 loop reads CASSATSSSTDTQYF. CDR3 DNA: TGTGCCAGCAGCGCGACTAGCTCCAGCACAGATACGCAGTATTTT. The chain has TRBV7-3 and TRBJ2-3, with 7 bases fitting TRBD2. Germline CDR1 and CDR2: SGHTA and FQGTGA. V shed 5 bases and J 0 bases; nucleotides not matched to a gene: 5. The CDR3 spans 15 residues.

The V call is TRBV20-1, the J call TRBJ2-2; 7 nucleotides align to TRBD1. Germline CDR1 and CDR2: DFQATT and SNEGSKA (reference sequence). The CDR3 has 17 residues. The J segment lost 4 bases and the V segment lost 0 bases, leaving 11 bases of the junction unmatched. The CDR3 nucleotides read TGCAGTGCTAGAGATTGGTGGGGGACAGAGTTCACCGGGGAGCTGTTTTTT. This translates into CSARDWWGTEFTGELFF.

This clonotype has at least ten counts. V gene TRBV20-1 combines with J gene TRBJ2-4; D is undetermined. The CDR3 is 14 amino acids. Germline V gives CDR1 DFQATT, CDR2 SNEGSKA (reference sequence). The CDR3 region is CSPIWPGGGNIQYF. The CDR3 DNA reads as TGCAGCCCTATATGGCCCGGCGGCGGAAACATTCAGTACTTC.

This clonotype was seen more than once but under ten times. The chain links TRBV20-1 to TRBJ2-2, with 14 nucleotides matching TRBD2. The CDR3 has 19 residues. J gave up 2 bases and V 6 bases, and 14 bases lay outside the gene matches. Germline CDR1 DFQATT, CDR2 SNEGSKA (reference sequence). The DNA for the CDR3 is TGCAGTGCCTCGGGACTAGCGGGAGTCGGCGGGCCCAACACCGGGGAGCTGTTTTTT. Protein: CSASGLAGVGGPNTGELFF.

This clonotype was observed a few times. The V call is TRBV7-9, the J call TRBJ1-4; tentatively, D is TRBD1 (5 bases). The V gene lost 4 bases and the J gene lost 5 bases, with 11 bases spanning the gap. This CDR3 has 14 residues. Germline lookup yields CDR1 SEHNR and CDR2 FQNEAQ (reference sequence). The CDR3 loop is CASSSPWGNEKLFF. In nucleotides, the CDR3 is TGTGCCAGCAGCTCTCCGTGGGGGAATGAAAAACTGTTTTTT. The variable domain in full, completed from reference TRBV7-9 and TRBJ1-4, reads DTGVSQNPRHKITKRGQNVTFRCDPISEHNRLYWYRQTLGQGPEFLTYFQNEAQLEKSRLLSDRFSAERPKGSFSTLEIQRTEQGDSAMYLCASSSPWGNEKLFFGSGTQLSVL.

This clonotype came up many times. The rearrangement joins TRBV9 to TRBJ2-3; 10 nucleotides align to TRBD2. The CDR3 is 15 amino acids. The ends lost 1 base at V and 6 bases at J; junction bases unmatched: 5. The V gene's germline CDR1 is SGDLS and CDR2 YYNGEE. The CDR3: CASSVRLAGVDTQYF. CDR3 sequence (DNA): TGTGCCAGCAGCGTAAGGCTAGCGGGAGTTGATACGCAGTATTTT. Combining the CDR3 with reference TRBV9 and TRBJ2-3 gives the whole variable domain DSGVTQTPKHLITATGQRVTLRCSPRSGDLSVYWYQQSLDQGLQFLIQYYNGEERAKGNILERFSAQQFPDLHSELNLSSLELGDSALYFCASSVRLAGVDTQYFGPGTRLTVL.

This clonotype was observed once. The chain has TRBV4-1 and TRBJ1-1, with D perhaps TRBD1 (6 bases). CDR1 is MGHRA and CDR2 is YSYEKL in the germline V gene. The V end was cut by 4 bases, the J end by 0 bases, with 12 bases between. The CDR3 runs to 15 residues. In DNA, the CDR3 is TGCGCCAGCAGCCGAGAGGACAGATTGAACACTGAAGCTTTCTTT. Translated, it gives CASSREDRLNTEAFF.

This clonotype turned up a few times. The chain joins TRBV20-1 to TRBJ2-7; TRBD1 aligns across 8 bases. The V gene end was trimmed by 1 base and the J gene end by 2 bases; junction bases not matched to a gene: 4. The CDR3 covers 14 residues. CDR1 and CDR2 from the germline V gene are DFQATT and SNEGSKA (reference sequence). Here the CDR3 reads CSARAGQDPYEQYF. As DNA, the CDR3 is TGCAGTGCTAGAGCGGGACAGGACCCCTACGAGCAGTACTTC.

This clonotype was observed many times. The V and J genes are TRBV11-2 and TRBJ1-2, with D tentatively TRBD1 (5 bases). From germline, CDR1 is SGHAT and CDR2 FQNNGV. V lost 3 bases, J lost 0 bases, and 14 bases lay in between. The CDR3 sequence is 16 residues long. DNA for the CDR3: TGTGCCAGCAGCTTTCAGGACATTTTAGCTAACTATGGCTACACCTTC. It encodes CASSFQDILANYGYTF.

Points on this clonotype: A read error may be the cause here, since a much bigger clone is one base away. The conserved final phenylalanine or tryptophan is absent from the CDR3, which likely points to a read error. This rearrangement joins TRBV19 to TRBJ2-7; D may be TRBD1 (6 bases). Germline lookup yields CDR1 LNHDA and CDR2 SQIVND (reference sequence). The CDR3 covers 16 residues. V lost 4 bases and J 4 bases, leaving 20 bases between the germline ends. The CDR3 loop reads CASSKTRTASGYEQYL. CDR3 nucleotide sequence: TGTGCCAGTAGTAAGACGAGGACAGCTTCGGGGTACGAGCAGTACCTC.

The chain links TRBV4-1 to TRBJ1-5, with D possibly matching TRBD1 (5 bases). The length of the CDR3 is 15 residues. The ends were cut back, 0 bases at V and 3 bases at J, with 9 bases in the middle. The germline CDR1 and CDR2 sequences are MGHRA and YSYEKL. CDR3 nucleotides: TGCGCCAGCAGCCAAGATTCAGGGTTCAATCAGCCCCAGCATTTT. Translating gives CASSQDSGFNQPQHF.

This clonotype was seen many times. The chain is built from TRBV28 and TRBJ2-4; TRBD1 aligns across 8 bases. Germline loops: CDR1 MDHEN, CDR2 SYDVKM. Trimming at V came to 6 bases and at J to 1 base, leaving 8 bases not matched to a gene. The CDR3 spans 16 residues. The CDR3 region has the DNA TGTGCCAGCAGAGGACAGGGTGGCGGGGCCAAAAACATTCAGTACTTC. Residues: CASRGQGGGAKNIQYF.

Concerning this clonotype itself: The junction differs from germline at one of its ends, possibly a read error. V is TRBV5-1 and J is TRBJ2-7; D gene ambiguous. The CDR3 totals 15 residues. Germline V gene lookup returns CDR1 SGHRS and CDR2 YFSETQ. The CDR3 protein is CASGLVGSSSYEQYF. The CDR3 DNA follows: TGCGCCAGCGGCTTGGTCGGCAGTAGCTCCTACGAGCAGTACTTC. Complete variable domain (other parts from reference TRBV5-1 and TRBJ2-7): KAGVTQTPRYLIKTRGQQVTLSCSPISGHRSVSWYQQTPGQGLQFLFEYFSETQRNKGNFPGRFSGRQFSNSRSEMNVSTLELGDSALYLCASGLVGSSSYEQYFGPGTRLTVT.

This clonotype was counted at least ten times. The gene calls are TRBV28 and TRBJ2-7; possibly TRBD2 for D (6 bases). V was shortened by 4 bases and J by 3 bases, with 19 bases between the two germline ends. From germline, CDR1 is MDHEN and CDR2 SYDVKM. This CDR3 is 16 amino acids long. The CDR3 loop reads CASSSPRAGLGYEQYF. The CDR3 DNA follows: TGTGCCAGCAGTTCCCCAAGGGCGGGGCTGGGCTACGAGCAGTACTTC.

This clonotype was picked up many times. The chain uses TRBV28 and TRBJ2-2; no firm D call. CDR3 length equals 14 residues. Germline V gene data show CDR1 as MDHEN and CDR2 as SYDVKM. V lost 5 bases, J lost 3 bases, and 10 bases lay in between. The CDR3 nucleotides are TGTGCCAGCAGTACCGGACGTTACACCGGGGAGCTGTTTTTT. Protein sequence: CASSTGRYTGELFF.

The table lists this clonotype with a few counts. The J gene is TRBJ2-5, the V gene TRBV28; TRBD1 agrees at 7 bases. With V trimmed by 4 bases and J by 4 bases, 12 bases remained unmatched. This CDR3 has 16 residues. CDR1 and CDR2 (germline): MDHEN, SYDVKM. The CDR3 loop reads CASSSEHSRGLETQYF. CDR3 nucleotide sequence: TGTGCCAGCAGTTCAGAGCACTCCAGGGGGTTAGAGACCCAGTACTTC.

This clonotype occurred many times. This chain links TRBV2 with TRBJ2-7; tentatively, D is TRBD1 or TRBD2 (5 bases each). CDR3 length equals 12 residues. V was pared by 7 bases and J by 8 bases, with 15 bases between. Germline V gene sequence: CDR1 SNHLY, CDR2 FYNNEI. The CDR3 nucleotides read TGTGCCAGCAATCAAGCTTCGGGGCAGCAGTACTTC. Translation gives CASNQASGQQYF.

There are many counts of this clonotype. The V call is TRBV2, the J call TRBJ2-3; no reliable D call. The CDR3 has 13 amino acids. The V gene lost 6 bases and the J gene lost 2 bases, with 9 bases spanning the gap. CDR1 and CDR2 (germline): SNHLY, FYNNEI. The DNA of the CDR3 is TGTGCCAGCAGCCTAGACCTCACAGATACGCAGTATTTT. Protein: CASSLDLTDTQYF.

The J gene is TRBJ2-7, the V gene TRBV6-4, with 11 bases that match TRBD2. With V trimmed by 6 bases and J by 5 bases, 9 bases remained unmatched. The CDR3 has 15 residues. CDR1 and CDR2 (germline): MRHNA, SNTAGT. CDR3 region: CASRTETSGNNEQYF. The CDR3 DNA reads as TGTGCCAGCAGAACTGAGACTAGCGGGAACAACGAGCAGTACTTC.

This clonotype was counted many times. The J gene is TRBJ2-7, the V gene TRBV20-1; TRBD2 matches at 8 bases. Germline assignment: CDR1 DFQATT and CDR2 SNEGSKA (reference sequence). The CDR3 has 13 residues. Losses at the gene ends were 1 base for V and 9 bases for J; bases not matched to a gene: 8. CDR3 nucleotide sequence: TGCAGTGCTAGAGCCCAGCGGGAGTTGATGCAGTACTTC. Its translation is CSARAQRELMQYF.

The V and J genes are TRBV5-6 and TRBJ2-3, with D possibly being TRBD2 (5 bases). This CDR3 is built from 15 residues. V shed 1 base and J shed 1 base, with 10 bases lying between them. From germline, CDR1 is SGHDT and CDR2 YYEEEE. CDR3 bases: TGTGCCAGCAGCTTGATAGCGATGGGCACAGATACGCAGTATTTT. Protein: CASSLIAMGTDTQYF. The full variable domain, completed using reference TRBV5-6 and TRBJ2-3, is DAGVTQSPTHLIKTRGQQVTLRCSPKSGHDTVSWYQQALGQGPQFIFQYYEEEERQRGNFPDRFSGHQFPNYSSELNVNALLLGDSALYLCASSLIAMGTDTQYFGPGTRLTVL.

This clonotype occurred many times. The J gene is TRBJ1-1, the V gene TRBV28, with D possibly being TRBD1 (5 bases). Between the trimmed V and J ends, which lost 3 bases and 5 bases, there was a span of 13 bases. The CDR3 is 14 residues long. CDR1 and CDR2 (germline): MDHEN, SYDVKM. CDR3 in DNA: TGTGCCAGCAGTTTGGACACCGGGCGGACTGAAGCTTTCTTT. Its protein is CASSLDTGRTEAFF.